Listed below are T cell receptor beta chains from one sample, sequenced in a study of blood T cell repertoires in COVID-19. TCRdb's table, derived via immunoSEQ multiplex PCR, lists solely in-frame clones and lacks some. The sample shows over 300,000 clones, nearly 90% of them seen only once. Sequencing was performed on peripheral blood. These receptor sequences come from a man between 18 and 35 years old with active or convalescent COVID-19. CDR3s include the opening cysteine and the closing phenylalanine or tryptophan. Each record gives: D gene, clone size, J gene, V gene, CDR3 DNA, CDR3 protein. D genes are given only for firm matches. Not every row has a clone size; where given, it reads once, few, many or a size class.

D gene: .; clone size: .; J gene: TRBJ1-4; V gene: TRBV28; CDR3 DNA: TGTGCCAGCAGTCCCGACAGGAAAGCTTCGGAAAAACTGTTTTTT; CDR3 protein: CASSPDRKASEKLFF
D gene: .; clone size: .; J gene: TRBJ1-5; V gene: TRBV27; CDR3 DNA: TGTGCCAGCAGGCACAGCCGACAGGAGGGCAATCAGCCCCAGCATTTT; CDR3 protein: CASRHSRQEGNQPQHF
D gene: TRBD2; clone size: .; J gene: TRBJ2-5; V gene: TRBV10-3; CDR3 DNA: TGTGCCAGCGCCATCGGACTAGCGGGAGCTGAGACCCAGTACTTC; CDR3 protein: CASAIGLAGAETQYF
D gene: TRBD2; clone size: .; J gene: TRBJ2-7; V gene: TRBV9; CDR3 DNA: TGTGCCAGCAGCGTAAGGGCTAGCGGGAGCAACGAGCAGTACTTC; CDR3 protein: CASSVRASGSNEQYF
D gene: TRBD2; clone size: .; J gene: TRBJ2-2; V gene: TRBV24-1; CDR3 DNA: TGTGCCACCAGTGTCGTGTCGGGAGGGAGGAACACCGGGGAGCTGTTTTTT; CDR3 protein: CATSVVSGGRNTGELFF
D gene: .; clone size: .; J gene: TRBJ1-6; V gene: TRBV28; CDR3 DNA: TGTGCCAGCAGTTTGGGTGTCACGGAGACTGTATGGTCACCCCTCCACTTT; CDR3 protein: CASSLGVTETVWSPLHF
D gene: TRBD1; clone size: few; J gene: TRBJ1-5; V gene: TRBV7-2; CDR3 DNA: TGTGCCAGCAGCTCACCAACAGGGGGCGCAGGTCAGCCCCAGCATTTT; CDR3 protein: CASSSPTGGAGQPQHF
D gene: .; clone size: .; J gene: TRBJ1-1; V gene: TRBV28; CDR3 DNA: TGTGCCAGCAGTTTACCAGGCCCCGGGGGGAACACTGAAGCTTTCTTT; CDR3 protein: CASSLPGPGGNTEAFF
D gene: TRBD1; clone size: .; J gene: TRBJ1-3; V gene: TRBV2; CDR3 DNA: TGTGCCAGCAGTGAAGGGGACAGGGAGACCGGAAACACCATATATTTT; CDR3 protein: CASSEGDRETGNTIYF
D gene: TRBD1; clone size: .; J gene: TRBJ1-5; V gene: TRBV6-2/TRBV6-3; CDR3 DNA: TGTGCCAGCAGTTACCCGACAGGGGCGAGACAGCCCCAGCATTTT; CDR3 protein: CASSYPTGARQPQHF
D gene: TRBD2; clone size: .; J gene: TRBJ2-5; V gene: TRBV9; CDR3 DNA: TGTGCCAGCAGCCCAACTCCTGGACTAGCGTTAGAGACCCAGTACTTC; CDR3 protein: CASSPTPGLALETQYF
D gene: .; clone size: .; J gene: TRBJ2-1; V gene: TRBV7-9; CDR3 DNA: TGTGCCAGCAGCCCATTGCGACTATACAATGAGCAGTTCTTC; CDR3 protein: CASSPLRLYNEQFF
D gene: TRBD1; clone size: .; J gene: TRBJ1-5; V gene: TRBV7-8; CDR3 DNA: TGTGCCAGCAGCCGACCGGGACAGGGAAATCAGCCCCAGCATTTT; CDR3 protein: CASSRPGQGNQPQHF
D gene: TRBD1; clone size: once; J gene: TRBJ2-3; V gene: TRBV5-1; CDR3 DNA: TGCGCCAGCAGCGTAGGACAGGGGGCGTACACAGATACGCAGTATTTT; CDR3 protein: CASSVGQGAYTDTQYF
D gene: .; clone size: .; J gene: TRBJ1-1; V gene: TRBV5-6; CDR3 DNA: TGTGCCACGACTTGGTCCGGGATCAACACTGAAGCTTTCTTT; CDR3 protein: CATTWSGINTEAFF
D gene: TRBD2; clone size: .; J gene: TRBJ2-2; V gene: TRBV28; CDR3 DNA: TGTGCCAGCAGAGCGGGGGGGCCCAACACCGGGGAGCTGTTTTTT; CDR3 protein: CASRAGGPNTGELFF
D gene: TRBD2; clone size: .; J gene: TRBJ2-1; V gene: TRBV6-5; CDR3 DNA: TGTGCCAGCAGTTACGGGTACGGTAGCGGGGGCAATGAGCAGTTCTTC; CDR3 protein: CASSYGYGSGGNEQFF
D gene: .; clone size: .; J gene: TRBJ2-1; V gene: TRBV5-1; CDR3 DNA: TGCGCCAGCAGCTTGGGGCTAGCGTGGAATGAGCAGTTCTTC; CDR3 protein: CASSLGLAWNEQFF
D gene: .; clone size: .; J gene: TRBJ2-1; V gene: TRBV5-5; CDR3 DNA: TGTGCCAGCAGCTTGGCCCCTAGAAGCTCCTACAATGAGCAGTTCTTC; CDR3 protein: CASSLAPRSSYNEQFF
D gene: .; clone size: .; J gene: TRBJ1-4; V gene: TRBV18; CDR3 DNA: TGTGCCAGCTCACCAGGGGAGGCAACTAATGAAAAACTGTTTTTT; CDR3 protein: CASSPGEATNEKLFF
D gene: .; clone size: .; J gene: TRBJ1-4; V gene: TRBV7-9; CDR3 DNA: TGTGCCAGCAGGGACTCACTATTCTTCAATGAAAAACTGTTTTTT; CDR3 protein: CASRDSLFFNEKLFF
D gene: .; clone size: .; J gene: TRBJ1-6; V gene: TRBV28; CDR3 DNA: TGTGCCAGCAGTTCGATACGCTTCGGGGGTAATTCACCCCTCCACTTT; CDR3 protein: CASSSIRFGGNSPLHF
D gene: .; clone size: few; J gene: TRBJ1-6; V gene: TRBV6-5; CDR3 DNA: TGTGCCAGCAGACGCCAGGGGCAAGAGTCACCCCTCCACTTT; CDR3 protein: CASRRQGQESPLHF
D gene: .; clone size: .; J gene: TRBJ1-5; V gene: TRBV2; CDR3 DNA: TGTGCCAGCAGTGAAGCGCTTCGTGGAGGGAATCAGCCCCAGCATTTT; CDR3 protein: CASSEALRGGNQPQHF
D gene: TRBD1; clone size: .; J gene: TRBJ2-3; V gene: TRBV19; CDR3 DNA: TGTGCCAGTAGTATGAGGACAGGGAGTTTGGGAGATACGCAGTATTTT; CDR3 protein: CASSMRTGSLGDTQYF
D gene: TRBD1; clone size: .; J gene: TRBJ2-7; V gene: TRBV19; CDR3 DNA: TGTGCCAGTAGTACCGGGACAGCGAGAACCTACGAGCAGTACTTC; CDR3 protein: CASSTGTARTYEQYF
D gene: .; clone size: .; J gene: TRBJ1-5; V gene: TRBV15; CDR3 DNA: TGTGCCACCAGAGACCCGGGACCCCAGCATTTT; CDR3 protein: CATRDPGPQHF
D gene: TRBD1; clone size: .; J gene: TRBJ1-6; V gene: TRBV5-1; CDR3 DNA: TGCGCCAGCAGCCAAACAGGGGGCGACTATAATTCACCCCTCCACTTT; CDR3 protein: CASSQTGGDYNSPLHF
D gene: .; clone size: .; J gene: TRBJ1-1; V gene: TRBV7-9; CDR3 DNA: TGTGCCAGCAGGCCCCAGGGTATTGGCACTGAAGCTTTCTTT; CDR3 protein: CASRPQGIGTEAFF
D gene: TRBD2; clone size: .; J gene: TRBJ2-5; V gene: TRBV5-1; CDR3 DNA: TGCGCCAGCAGCTTTGTAGCGGGAGTAGGCGAGACCCAGTACTTC; CDR3 protein: CASSFVAGVGETQYF
D gene: TRBD1; clone size: .; J gene: TRBJ2-1; V gene: TRBV11-3; CDR3 DNA: TGTGCCAGCAGCTTAACCGGGACAGGGGGCTTCAATGAGCAGTTCTTC; CDR3 protein: CASSLTGTGGFNEQFF
D gene: .; clone size: once; J gene: TRBJ2-2; V gene: TRBV6-5; CDR3 DNA: TGTGCCAGCAGTTATGAGGTCGCGAACACCGGGGAGCTGTTTTTT; CDR3 protein: CASSYEVANTGELFF
D gene: .; clone size: .; J gene: TRBJ2-7; V gene: TRBV7-3; CDR3 DNA: TGTGCCAGCAGCTTAGGGGGGGCTCGGGACGAGCAGTACTTC; CDR3 protein: CASSLGGARDEQYF
D gene: TRBD1; clone size: .; J gene: TRBJ2-1; V gene: TRBV7-9; CDR3 DNA: TGTGCCAGCAGCTACAGGGGAGTTGGGTTCTTC; CDR3 protein: CASSYRGVGFF
D gene: TRBD1; clone size: .; J gene: TRBJ1-2; V gene: TRBV9; CDR3 DNA: TGTGCCAGCAGCGTAGATAGGGAGGGGACAGGGCGCGGCTACACCTTC; CDR3 protein: CASSVDREGTGRGYTF
D gene: TRBD1; clone size: .; J gene: TRBJ1-1; V gene: TRBV18; CDR3 DNA: TGTGCCAGCTCACCCGGGACAGGGGATATATTGAGCACTGAAGCTTTCTTT; CDR3 protein: CASSPGTGDILSTEAFF
D gene: TRBD1; clone size: .; J gene: TRBJ1-1; V gene: TRBV6-5; CDR3 DNA: TGTGCCAGCAGTTCCCCGGGACAGGCGAACACTGAAGCTTTCTTT; CDR3 protein: CASSSPGQANTEAFF
D gene: TRBD1; clone size: few; J gene: TRBJ1-1; V gene: TRBV4-1; CDR3 DNA: TGCGCCAGCAGCCCCCGGGACAGGGAGGGGACTGAAGCTTTCTTT; CDR3 protein: CASSPRDREGTEAFF
D gene: .; clone size: .; J gene: TRBJ2-3; V gene: TRBV6-6; CDR3 DNA: TGTGCCAGCAGTCCGGAGGCAGATACGCAGTATTTT; CDR3 protein: CASSPEADTQYF
D gene: .; clone size: .; J gene: TRBJ1-5; V gene: TRBV6-2/TRBV6-3; CDR3 DNA: TGTGCCAGCAGCCCCTTGGGACAATATAGCAATCAGCCCCAGCATTTT; CDR3 protein: CASSPLGQYSNQPQHF
D gene: .; clone size: .; J gene: TRBJ1-3; V gene: TRBV4-1; CDR3 DNA: TGCGCCAGCAGCCAGTGGCAGGATAGCTCTGGAAACACCATATATTTT; CDR3 protein: CASSQWQDSSGNTIYF
D gene: .; clone size: .; J gene: TRBJ1-2; V gene: TRBV11-2; CDR3 DNA: TGTGCCAGCAGCGAGAAACCAGGGGTTGGTGGCTACACCTTC; CDR3 protein: CASSEKPGVGGYTF
D gene: .; clone size: .; J gene: TRBJ1-5; V gene: TRBV24-1; CDR3 DNA: TGTGCCACCAGTGACTCGGGGGACGGCCGAATACAGCATTTT; CDR3 protein: CATSDSGDGRIQHF
D gene: .; clone size: .; J gene: TRBJ1-5; V gene: TRBV3-1/TRBV3-2; CDR3 DNA: TGTGCCAGCAGCCAACGAGATCAGCCCCAGCATTTT; CDR3 protein: CASSQRDQPQHF
D gene: TRBD1; clone size: .; J gene: TRBJ1-2; V gene: TRBV19; CDR3 DNA: TGTGCCAGTAGTCGAACCGGGACAGATTATACTGTTAACTATGGCTACACCTTC; CDR3 protein: CASSRTGTDYTVNYGYTF
D gene: .; clone size: .; J gene: TRBJ1-1; V gene: TRBV5-6; CDR3 DNA: TGTGCCAGCAGCTTGGCCGGCAGGCCTATGAACACTGAAGCTTTCTTT; CDR3 protein: CASSLAGRPMNTEAFF